The 30 T cell receptor beta chains listed next were all sequenced from one sample in a study of shared clonotypes between healthy human individuals. Produced via immunoSEQ multiplex PCR; TCRdb's table is partial and in-frame only. The data hold about 820,000 clones, with 85% to 95% observed a single time. In the naive CD8 group, cells lacked CD45RO and were positively selected for CCR7, so terminally differentiated effector memory CD45RA+ cells were left out. Material for sequencing was naive CD8+ T cells sorted from blood. These receptors were obtained from a man aged 30-40 years in good health.

Only one count was recorded for this clone. The CDR3 sequence is CASRQFRSSYNEQFF. Here the CDR3 DNA reads TGTGCCAGTAGGCAATTCAGGAGCTCCTACAATGAGCAGTTCTTC. The chain couples TRBV19 to TRBJ2-1; no firm D call. The CDR3 loop spans 15 amino acids. Trimming stripped 6 bases from V and 0 bases from J, with 12 bases between. The germline V gene has CDR1 LNHDA and CDR2 SQIVND (reference sequence).

A note on this clone: The identical CDR3 is also encoded by other nucleotide sequences in the sample. This rearrangement joins TRBV27 to TRBJ2-7, with D possibly matching TRBD2 (6 bases). The V end lost 5 bases, the J end lost 2 bases, and 10 bases lay between the germline ends. The CDR3 length is 13 residues. Germline V gene data show CDR1 as MNHEY and CDR2 as SMNVEV (reference sequence). The CDR3 loop is CASSLGLPYEQYF. The CDR3 DNA sequence: TGTGCCAGCAGTCTGGGACTGCCCTACGAGCAGTACTTC.

This clone was detected a few times. This chain joins TRBV10-3 and TRBJ2-7; tentatively, D is TRBD1 (5 bases). The germline CDR1 and CDR2 sequences are ENHRY and SYGVKD. Trimming cost V 10 bases and J 2 bases, with 12 bases left between them. This CDR3 region has 12 residues. CDR3 sequence: CASTPGTYEQYF. As DNA, the CDR3 is TGTGCCAGCACCCCAGGGACCTACGAGCAGTACTTC.

The chain recombines TRBV7-9 with TRBJ2-3; D tentatively reads TRBD1 or TRBD2 (7 bases each). V gave up 5 bases and J gave up 0 bases, with 15 bases separating them. The V gene's germline CDR1 is SEHNR and CDR2 FQNEAQ (reference sequence). The CDR3 loop spans 16 amino acids. The CDR3 DNA reads as TGTGCCAGCAGCGAGCGGGACAGTACTAGCACAGATACGCAGTATTTT. This codes for CASSERDSTSTDTQYF.

The chain is built from TRBV2 and TRBJ2-7; weak D call: TRBD2 (6 bases). V lost 7 bases and J 6 bases, leaving 13 bases between the germline ends. CDR1 and CDR2 from the germline V gene are SNHLY and FYNNEI. CDR3 length: 12 amino acids. The CDR3: CASTIRRGEQYF. CDR3 in DNA: TGTGCCAGCACGATAAGGCGGGGCGAGCAGTACTTC.

The genes are TRBV4-1 and TRBJ2-7; no clear D gene. V gave up 2 bases and J gave up 4 bases, with 9 bases separating them. The CDR3 is 13 residues long. Germline values: CDR1 MGHRA, CDR2 YSYEKL. The CDR3 reads CASSQYLLYEQYF. The CDR3 DNA follows: TGCGCCAGCAGCCAATACCTCCTATACGAGCAGTACTTC.

The chain recombines TRBV5-5 with TRBJ1-1; TRBD1 is a possible D gene (5 bases). This CDR3 has 15 residues. Trimming took 4 bases from V and 2 from J, leaving 15 bases between them. Germline CDR1 and CDR2: SGHKS and YYEKEE (reference sequence). CDR3 DNA sequence: TGTGCCAGCAGCCCTTGGTGGGGCTCCAACACTGAAGCTTTCTTT. Translated: CASSPWWGSNTEAFF.

The chain carries TRBV7-6 and TRBJ2-3; 7 bases are shared with TRBD2. The CDR3 runs 21 residues. V lost 5 bases and J lost 1; bases outside the gene matches: 24. Per the germline V gene, CDR1 is SGHVS and CDR2 is FNYEAQ. The CDR3 DNA is TGTGCCAGCAGCCTCACGTCTGGAGGCGGGTATGCGGGAGTGGGCACAGATACGCAGTATTTT. Encoded protein: CASSLTSGGGYAGVGTDTQYF.

The chain couples TRBV27 to TRBJ2-1; 11 nucleotides agree with TRBD2. Germline V gives CDR1 MNHEY, CDR2 SMNVEV (reference sequence). Losses at the gene ends were 5 bases for V and 4 bases for J; bases not matched to a gene: 7. There are 16 residues in the CDR3. CDR3 sequence: CASSKLAGGDYNEQFF. Here the CDR3 DNA reads TGTGCCAGCAGTAAGTTAGCGGGAGGGGATTACAATGAGCAGTTCTTC.

V is TRBV10-3 and J is TRBJ2-3, with 11 bases lining up with TRBD1. Losses at the gene ends were 3 bases for V and 4 bases for J; bases not matched to a gene: 3. The CDR3 sequence is 15 residues long. The germline V gene has CDR1 ENHRY and CDR2 SYGVKD. CDR3 loop: CAISERDRGADTQYF. CDR3 in DNA: TGTGCCATCAGTGAACGGGACAGGGGGGCAGATACGCAGTATTTT.

Comment on this clone: Distinct nucleotide sequences in the sample also encode this CDR3. The rearrangement joins TRBV27 to TRBJ1-2; D uncertain. V was pared by 3 bases and J by 2 bases, with 7 bases between. Germline CDR1 reads MNHEY; CDR2 reads SMNVEV (reference sequence). This CDR3 has 13 amino acids. The DNA of the CDR3 is TGTGCCAGCAGTTTCGGACCGAACTATGGCTACACCTTC. It specifies CASSFGPNYGYTF.

The chain employs TRBV9 and TRBJ2-2, with 11 bases matching TRBD2. Germline values: CDR1 SGDLS, CDR2 YYNGEE. After removal of 3 bases from V and 3 bases from J, the junction contained 4 bases not matched to a gene. CDR3 length: 16 amino acids. This chain's CDR3 is CASSGASGRYTGELFF. The CDR3 DNA sequence: TGTGCCAGCAGCGGTGCTAGCGGGAGGTACACCGGGGAGCTGTTTTTT. Variable domain in full (rest from reference TRBV9 and TRBJ2-2): DSGVTQTPKHLITATGQRVTLRCSPRSGDLSVYWYQQSLDQGLQFLIQYYNGEERAKGNILERFSAQQFPDLHSELNLSSLELGDSALYFCASSGASGRYTGELFFGEGSRLTVL.

With respect to this clone: This CDR3 is also generated by other DNA sequences in the sample. V gene TRBV2 combines with J gene TRBJ2-1; 9 nucleotides line up with TRBD2. Looked up from germline, CDR1 is SNHLY and CDR2 is FYNNEI. CDR3 length: 13 amino acids. After removal of 8 bases from V and 6 bases from J, the junction contained 5 bases not matched to a gene. The DNA of the CDR3 is TGTGCCAGCGAGGGACTAGCCGGCAATGAGCAGTTCTTC. Residues: CASEGLAGNEQFF.

The chain uses TRBV7-9 and TRBJ1-2; TRBD1 matches 7 bases. The CDR3 spans 15 residues. The V and J ends lost 6 bases and 1 base, in that order; junction bases with no gene match: 8. Germline CDR1 reads SEHNR; CDR2 reads FQNEAQ (reference sequence). CDR3 bases: TGTGCCAGCAGTTGGCAGGGGGTTGTTAACTATGGCTACACCTTC. Translating it yields CASSWQGVVNYGYTF.

This chain joins TRBV9 and TRBJ1-3, with D unclear. Germline CDR1 SGDLS, CDR2 YYNGEE. The V and J ends lost 3 bases and 3 bases respectively, with 16 bases between them. The CDR3 has 16 amino acids. The CDR3 spells CASSDDPERFGNTIYF. As DNA, the CDR3 is TGTGCCAGCAGCGACGACCCTGAGAGATTTGGAAACACCATATATTTT. The whole variable domain, remainder taken from reference TRBV9 and TRBJ1-3, is DSGVTQTPKHLITATGQRVTLRCSPRSGDLSVYWYQQSLDQGLQFLIQYYNGEERAKGNILERFSAQQFPDLHSELNLSSLELGDSALYFCASSDDPERFGNTIYFGEGSWLTVV.

V gene TRBV11-2 combines with J gene TRBJ2-3, with 8 positions matching TRBD2. The V and J ends lost 5 bases and 4 bases, in that order; junction bases with no gene match: 14. The CDR3 contains 17 residues. The germline CDR1 and CDR2 sequences are SGHAT and FQNNGV. CDR3: CASSPGGMGLVADTQYF. In DNA form, the CDR3 reads TGTGCCAGCAGCCCCGGAGGGATGGGACTAGTCGCAGATACGCAGTATTTT.

The chain recombines TRBV19 with TRBJ1-5, with D perhaps TRBD1 (6 bases). This CDR3 has 15 amino acids. V dropped 6 bases and J dropped 5 bases, with 17 bases sitting between them. CDR1 is LNHDA, CDR2 SQIVND, per germline (reference sequence). The CDR3 bases are TGTGCCAGTAGCAGCTACACAGGGAAGGATCAGCCCCAGCATTTT. Translating it yields CASSSYTGKDQPQHF.

The V and J genes are TRBV29-1 and TRBJ2-7, with D maybe TRBD1 (6 bases). With 3 bases removed from V and 2 bases from J, the gap between germline ends came to 20 bases. Germline assignment: CDR1 SQVTM and CDR2 ANQGSEA. This CDR3 comprises 16 residues. The CDR3 region is CSVEFGDTESPYEQYF. CDR3 sequence (DNA): TGCAGCGTTGAGTTTGGGGACACCGAATCACCCTACGAGCAGTACTTC.

The chain couples TRBV7-9 to TRBJ2-7, with D perhaps TRBD2 (5 bases). The CDR3 contains 11 residues. Deletions cut 5 bases from V and 3 bases from J, with 5 bases between. Per germline, CDR1 SEHNR and CDR2 FQNEAQ (reference sequence). CDR3 coding DNA: TGTGCCAGCAGCGGACTCTACGAGCAGTACTTC. Its protein is CASSGLYEQYF.

The J gene is TRBJ2-1, the V gene TRBV4-3; maybe TRBD1 (5 bases). Germline-derived CDR1 and CDR2 are LGHNA and YSLEER. The CDR3 has 17 amino acids. V was trimmed by 0 bases and J by 8 bases, leaving 20 bases between them. CDR3 coding DNA: TGCGCCAGCAGCCAAGATAGGGGTGTTACCGTCTCGGATGAGCAGTTCTTC. Translation gives CASSQDRGVTVSDEQFF.

The CDR3 coding sequence is TGTGCCAGCAGTTACATTCAGGCAGGGGAGAACATTCAGTACTTC. This sequence encodes CASSYIQAGENIQYF. J is TRBJ2-4 and V is TRBV6-5; a weak D match, TRBD1 (6 bases). Between the trimmed V and J ends, which lost 2 bases and 7 bases, there was a span of 15 bases. Germline CDR1 and CDR2: MNHEY and SVGAGI. This CDR3 region has 15 residues.

This chain uses TRBV2 with TRBJ2-2, with D possibly called TRBD1 or TRBD2 (5 bases each). The CDR3 is made up of 14 amino acids. V was clipped by 6 bases and J by 6 bases, with 14 bases between them. Germline V gene lookup returns CDR1 SNHLY and CDR2 FYNNEI. CDR3 sequence: CASRGDRVPGELFF. DNA for the CDR3: TGTGCCAGCAGGGGGGACCGAGTCCCCGGGGAGCTGTTTTTT.

The gene calls are TRBV15 and TRBJ2-7, with D possibly matching TRBD2 (7 bases). The length of the CDR3 is 18 residues. Trimming removed 5 bases from V and 3 bases from J, with 26 bases in between. Germline CDR1 is LNHNV and CDR2 is YYDKDF (reference sequence). CDR3 in amino acids: CATSARGVIGGGNYEQYF. The DNA for the CDR3 is TGTGCCACCAGCGCCCGAGGGGTCATAGGGGGAGGGAACTACGAGCAGTACTTC. Full variable domain (outside the CDR3, taken from reference TRBV15 and TRBJ2-7): DAMVIQNPRYQVTQFGKPVTLSCSQTLNHNVMYWYQQKSSQAPKLLFHYYDKDFNNEADTPDNFQSRRPNTSFCFLDIRSPGLGDTAMYLCATSARGVIGGGNYEQYFGPGTRLTVT.

The chain uses TRBV10-3 and TRBJ2-1; no clear D. V lost 3 bases, J lost 5 bases, and 17 bases lay in between. Germline assignment: CDR1 ENHRY and CDR2 SYGVKD. The CDR3 totals 16 residues. This CDR3 reads CAISDEAGSRDNEQFF. CDR3 coding DNA: TGTGCCATCAGTGACGAAGCAGGATCCCGAGACAATGAGCAGTTCTTC.

The chain combines TRBV7-8 with TRBJ2-7; D unclear. V was cut by 5 bases and J by 5 bases, with 16 bases left in between. Germline CDR1 SGHVS, CDR2 FQNEAQ. CDR3 length: 14 residues. CDR3 nucleotides: TGTGCCAGCAGCCTAACTCAAGGGCGCAACGAGCAGTACTTC. Its protein product is CASSLTQGRNEQYF.

The chain links TRBV2 to TRBJ2-3; 11 nucleotides align to TRBD2. The CDR3 totals 18 residues. The J segment lost 1 base and the V segment lost 6 bases, leaving 12 bases of the junction unmatched. Germline V CDR1 and CDR2: SNHLY, FYNNEI. The DNA for the CDR3 is TGTGCCAGCAGCGATCCCATCGAGACTAGCGGGGGCACAGATACGCAGTATTTT. Its protein is CASSDPIETSGGTDTQYF.

The rearrangement joins TRBV28 to TRBJ2-3, with D possibly matching TRBD2 (6 bases). The CDR3 extends over 14 amino acids. Trimming took 6 bases from V and 8 from J, leaving 18 bases between them. In germline, CDR1 is MDHEN, CDR2 SYDVKM. The CDR3 nucleotides are TGTGCCAGCAGCTTGGGACTCACGTTTAGTACGCAGTATTTT. Translating it yields CASSLGLTFSTQYF.

This chain connects TRBV4-1 to TRBJ2-7, with 7 bases lining up with TRBD2. This CDR3 spans 15 amino acids. V was clipped by 4 bases and J by 2 bases; unmatched bases: 8. The germline CDR1 and CDR2 sequences are MGHRA and YSYEKL. Written as DNA, the CDR3 is TGCGCCAGCAGCCGCCTAGCGGACTCTCCCTACGAGCAGTACTTC. This sequence encodes CASSRLADSPYEQYF.

This sequence joins TRBV10-2 and TRBJ2-5; weak D call: TRBD1 (6 bases). Germline CDR1 reads WSHSY; CDR2 reads SAAADI. The CDR3 consists of 14 residues. V lost 3 bases, J lost 2 bases, and 10 bases lay in between. CDR3: CASSDTGIQETQYF. In DNA, the CDR3 is TGCGCCAGCAGTGACACAGGGATACAAGAGACCCAGTACTTC.

The gene calls are TRBV18 and TRBJ2-1; D is undetermined. This CDR3 spans 15 amino acids. Trimming cost V 6 bases and J 1 base, with 13 bases left between them. The germline gives CDR1 KGHSH, CDR2 LQKENI. The CDR3 bases are TGTGCCAGCTCCCCAAGAGACCAATCCTACAATGAGCAGTTCTTC. It yields the protein CASSPRDQSYNEQFF.